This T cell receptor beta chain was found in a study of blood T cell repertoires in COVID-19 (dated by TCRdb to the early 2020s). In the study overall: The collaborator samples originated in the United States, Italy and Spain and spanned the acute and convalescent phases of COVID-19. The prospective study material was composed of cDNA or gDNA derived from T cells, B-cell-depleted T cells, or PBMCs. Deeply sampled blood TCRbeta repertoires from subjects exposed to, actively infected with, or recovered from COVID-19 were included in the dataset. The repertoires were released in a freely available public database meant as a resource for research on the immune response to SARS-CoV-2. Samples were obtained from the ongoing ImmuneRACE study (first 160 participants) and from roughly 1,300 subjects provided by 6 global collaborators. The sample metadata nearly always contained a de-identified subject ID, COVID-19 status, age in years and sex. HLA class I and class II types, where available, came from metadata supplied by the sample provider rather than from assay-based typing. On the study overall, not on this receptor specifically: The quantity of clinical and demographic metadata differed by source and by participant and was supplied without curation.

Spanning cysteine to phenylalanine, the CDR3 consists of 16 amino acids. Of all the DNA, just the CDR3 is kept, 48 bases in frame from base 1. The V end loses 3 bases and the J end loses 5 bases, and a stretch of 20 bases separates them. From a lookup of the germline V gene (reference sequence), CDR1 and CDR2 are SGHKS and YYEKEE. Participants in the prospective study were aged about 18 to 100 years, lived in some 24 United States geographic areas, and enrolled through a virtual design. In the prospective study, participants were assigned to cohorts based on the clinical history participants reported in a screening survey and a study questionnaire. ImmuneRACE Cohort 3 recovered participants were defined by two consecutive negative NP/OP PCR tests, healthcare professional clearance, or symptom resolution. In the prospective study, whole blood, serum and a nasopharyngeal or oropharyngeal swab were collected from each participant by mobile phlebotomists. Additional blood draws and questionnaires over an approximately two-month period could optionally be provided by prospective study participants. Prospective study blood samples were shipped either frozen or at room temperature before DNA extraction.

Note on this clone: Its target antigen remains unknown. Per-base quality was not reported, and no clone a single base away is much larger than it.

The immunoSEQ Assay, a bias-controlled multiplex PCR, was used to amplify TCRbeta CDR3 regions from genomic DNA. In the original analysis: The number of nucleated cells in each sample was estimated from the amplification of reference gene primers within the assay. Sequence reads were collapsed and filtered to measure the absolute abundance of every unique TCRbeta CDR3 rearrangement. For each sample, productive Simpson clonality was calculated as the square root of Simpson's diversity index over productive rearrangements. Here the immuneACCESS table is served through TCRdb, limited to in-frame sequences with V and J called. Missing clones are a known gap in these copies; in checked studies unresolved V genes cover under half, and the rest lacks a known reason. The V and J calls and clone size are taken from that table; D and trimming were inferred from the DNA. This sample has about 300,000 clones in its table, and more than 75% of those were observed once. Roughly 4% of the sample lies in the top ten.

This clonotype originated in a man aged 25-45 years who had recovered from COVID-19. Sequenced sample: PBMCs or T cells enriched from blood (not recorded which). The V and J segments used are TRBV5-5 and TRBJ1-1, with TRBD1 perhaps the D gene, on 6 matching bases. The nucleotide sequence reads TGTGCCAGCAGCTGGGGCCAGGGGACAACTGGAACTGAAGCTTTCTTT. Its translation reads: CASSWGQGTTGTEAFF.